This record looks at one TCR beta chain sequence and its context. Its antigen is still unknown. The data stem from a study of T cell responses to AZD1222 COVID-19 vaccine. Produced via immunoSEQ multiplex PCR; TCRdb's table is partial and in-frame only. The sample lists 55,000 to 70,000 clones; approximately 80% were seen once. General study results and limits: Donors were largely white British and mainly female; clonal diversity was possibly underestimated.

The receptor was isolated from an adult in good health. This specimen consisted of peripheral blood, obtained on day 0 of AZD1222 vaccination.

The CDR3 here is CASSLSGAFSYEQYF. The CDR3 coding sequence is TGTGCCAGCAGCCTGAGCGGGGCTTTCTCCTACGAGCAGTACTTC. The chain uses TRBV9 and TRBJ2-7; 7 bases line up with TRBD2. The CDR3 consists of 15 residues. V shed 4 bases and J 0 bases; nucleotides not matched to a gene: 7. Germline CDR1 is SGDLS and CDR2 is YYNGEE.